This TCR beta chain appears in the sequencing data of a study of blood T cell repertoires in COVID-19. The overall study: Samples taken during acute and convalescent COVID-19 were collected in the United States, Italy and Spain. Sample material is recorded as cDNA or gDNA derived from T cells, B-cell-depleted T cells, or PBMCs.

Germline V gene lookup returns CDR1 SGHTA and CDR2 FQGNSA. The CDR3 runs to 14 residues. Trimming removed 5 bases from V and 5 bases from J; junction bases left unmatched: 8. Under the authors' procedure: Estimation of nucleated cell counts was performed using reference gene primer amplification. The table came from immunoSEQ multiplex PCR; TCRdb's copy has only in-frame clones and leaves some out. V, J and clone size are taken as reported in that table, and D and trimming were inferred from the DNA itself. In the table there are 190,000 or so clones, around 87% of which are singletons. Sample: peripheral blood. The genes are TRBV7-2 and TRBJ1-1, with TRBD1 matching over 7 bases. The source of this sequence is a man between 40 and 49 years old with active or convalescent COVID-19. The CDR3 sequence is CASSLDRVGTEAFF. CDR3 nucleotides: TGTGCCAGCAGCCTCGACAGGGTTGGGACTGAAGCTTTCTTT.